The 4 T cell receptor beta chains presented below share a single source sample, sequenced in a study of T-cell reconstitution after alpha-beta-depleted transplantation in children (dated by TCRdb to 2016 to 2017). The library relied on PCR. TCRdb lists the instrument as Illumina HiSeq 2500. TCR library preparation used molecular barcoding, with unique molecular identifiers applied to normalize quantification of the TCRbeta repertoire. TCRdb itself trimmed the public reads at Q25 with fastp, ran MiXCR and retained productive beta chains. Every CDR3 protein is listed once, alongside the most common genes and DNA of its rows. This sample holds some 530,000 distinct CDR3 sequences; 9.5% to 15% were observed only once. The ten largest clones add up to about 6% of the sample. The sample consisted of PBMCs from the stem cell graft donor, taken from the stem cell graft. These receptors all come from a human donor who donated a stem cell graft to a child with combined immunodeficiency.

The chain uses TRBV24-1 and TRBJ2-7, with 10 bases lining up with TRBD2. Germline V CDR1 and CDR2: KGHDR, SFDVKD. The J segment lost 4 bases and the V segment lost 5 bases, leaving 4 bases of the junction unmatched. The CDR3 loop spans 14 amino acids. The CDR3 protein is CATSAGTSAYEQYF. The CDR3 DNA is TGTGCCACCAGTGCCGGGACTAGCGCATACGAGCAGTACTTC.

Ten or more counts support this clonotype. The chain is built from TRBV7-2 and TRBJ1-5; no definite D call. Trimming pared 1 base from V and 3 bases from J, leaving 10 bases between. The CDR3 is 15 amino acids. Germline V gene sequence: CDR1 SGHTA, CDR2 FQGNSA. CDR3 residues: CASSLGADTNQPQHF. CDR3 in DNA: TGTGCCAGCAGCTTAGGGGCAGACACCAATCAGCCCCAGCATTTT.

In this sample, this clonotype turned up a few times. V usage is TRBV3-1 and J usage is TRBJ2-3; 10 positions match TRBD2. Germline V lookup: CDR1 LGHDT, CDR2 YNNKEL (reference sequence). The ends lost 0 bases at V and 4 bases at J; junction bases unmatched: 10. The CDR3 contains 18 residues. The CDR3 here is CASSQEKEAGGTADTQYF. The CDR3 bases are TGTGCCAGCAGCCAAGAAAAGGAAGCGGGAGGGACTGCAGATACGCAGTATTTT.

This clonotype came up a few times. This chain links TRBV20-1 with TRBJ2-3; 10 nucleotides line up with TRBD2. Germline V CDR1 and CDR2: DFQATT, SNEGSKA (reference sequence). With V trimmed by 4 bases and J by 2 bases, 6 bases remained unmatched. This CDR3 contains 15 residues. The DNA of the CDR3 is TGCAGTGCTACTCGGACTAGCGGATACACAGATACGCAGTATTTT. This translates into CSATRTSGYTDTQYF.